This T cell receptor (beta chain) was obtained from a study of blood T cell repertoires in COVID-19. Study-level background: There were acute and convalescent COVID-19 samples, and they came from the United States, Italy and Spain. PBMCs, B-cell-depleted T cells, or T cells were the source of the cDNA or gDNA that made up the material.

Per the original data handling: Estimates of nucleated cell counts were drawn from the amplification of reference gene primers. Data came from immunoSEQ multiplex PCR; TCRdb stores just in-frame clones and leaves some out. V, J and clone size derive from that table, while D and trimming were established from the DNA sequence. The top ten hold 8.5% to 10% of the sample, which has about 68,000 clones, about four fifths seen once. The CDR3 totals 13 residues. The germline V and J ends were trimmed by 10 bases and 5 bases, with 15 bases remaining between them. Germline V gene data show CDR1 as MNHEY and CDR2 as SVGAGI.

The rearrangement links TRBV6-5 to TRBJ2-1; D is possibly TRBD2 (6 bases). This receptor was identified in a man aged 50 to 59 with active COVID-19. Material for sequencing was peripheral blood. CDR3 sequence reads: CATREFWDNEQFF. The DNA of the CDR3 is TGTGCCACTCGGGAGTTTTGGGACAATGAGCAGTTCTTC.